This T cell receptor (beta chain) was captured in a study of memory CD4+ T cells and cytomegalovirus serostatus. Single viable CD3+CD4+CD8-CD45RO+ cells were sorted as the memory CD4+ T cells. Serum IgG to CMV pp150, pp28, p38 and p52 defined serostatus. After thawing, CD4+ T cells were positively selected. Original data processing: After removing out-of-frame reads, around 2.2 million distinct TCRbeta sequences remained. Clones were read by immunoSEQ multiplex PCR, and TCRdb kept only the in-frame ones, dropping some. Clonal size and the V and J genes are those of that table, whereas D and trimming came from the DNA. The sample holds about 47,000 clones, around 76% seen once. Notes on the study in general: Repertoires predicted CMV serostatus with median bootstrapped AUC of approximately 0.94.

V lost 5 bases to trimming and J lost 2 bases; unmatched junction nucleotides: 5. This CDR3 region has 15 residues. Germline CDR1 is MNHEY and CDR2 is SVGAGI. This clone is a singleton in its sample. Its antigen is not identified. The sample comprised memory CD4+ T cells from blood. This clonotype originated in an adult in good health and CMV-seropositive. The chain links TRBV6-5 to TRBJ2-3; 9 bases map to TRBD2. The CDR3 loop reads CASSSGGPFTDTQYF. DNA of the CDR3: TGTGCCAGCAGTAGCGGGGGGCCCTTCACAGATACGCAGTATTTT.